The present T cell receptor (beta chain) was sequenced within a study of blood T cell repertoires in COVID-19. Study at large: Sites across the United States, Italy and Spain contributed samples from acute and convalescent COVID-19.

Clones were read by immunoSEQ multiplex PCR, and TCRdb kept only the in-frame ones, dropping some. The sample lists under 200,000 clones; roughly nine tenths were seen once. Study members were between roughly 18 and 89 years old and lived in roughly 24 US regions. Participants had their cohort set by participant-reported clinical history. Recovered Cohort 3 donors showed two negative PCRs, clearance, or symptom resolution. This TCR derives from a woman in her fifties or sixties who had recovered from COVID-19. Specimen: PBMCs or T cells enriched from blood (not recorded which).

Here the CDR3 DNA reads TGTGCCAGCAGCTTCGGGGGACAGAAGAACACTGAAGCTTTCTTT. This encodes CASSFGGQKNTEAFF. The chain carries TRBV7-2 and TRBJ1-1, with 7 bases matching TRBD1. The CDR3 is 15 residues long. Looked up from germline, CDR1 is SGHTA and CDR2 is FQGNSA. The ends lost 3 bases at V and 1 base at J; junction bases unmatched: 5.